There are a few counts of the clone carrying this T cell receptor beta chain. The antigen remains unidentified. The sample is drawn from a study of T cells after yellow fever vaccination. Study results and limitations: There was a small share of clonotypes that showed up in both the CD4 and CD8 compartments. Post-booster repertoires contained most primary-vaccination clones again (approximately 97% CD4, about 90% CD8).

UMIs and a universal primer site were added when TCR cDNA was made by 5'RACE template switching. TCRdb reprocessed the 5' RACE reads via MiXCR and lists one record per CDR3 protein. The sample has hundreds of thousands of distinct CDR3 sequences; 7.5% to 9% are singletons. Germline CDR1 MRHNA, CDR2 SNTAGT. Trimming cost V 4 bases and J 3 bases, with 14 bases left between them. The length of the CDR3 is 15 residues. J is TRBJ2-3 and V is TRBV6-4; D tentatively reads TRBD1 or TRBD2 (7 bases each). The material sequenced was PBMCs, taken on the day of the first yellow fever vaccination. This TCR was sampled from a man younger than 35 who received the YFV17D yellow fever vaccine. As DNA, the CDR3 is TGTGCCAGCAGTGCCAGGGGGGGCTCGACAGATACGCAGTATTTT. Translated: CASSARGGSTDTQYF.